These 20 T cell receptor beta chains share one sample of origin, sequenced in a study of blood T cell repertoires in COVID-19. The repertoire was sequenced with immunoSEQ multiplex PCR; TCRdb's copy has only in-frame clones and lacks some. The sample comprises roughly 100,000 clones, roughly nine tenths of which are singletons, and under 2.5% rests with the top ten. The sample comprised peripheral blood. The receptor source for this set is a man aged 50 or older with active COVID-19.

The V call is TRBV29-1, the J call TRBJ2-5, with D uncertain. CDR3 length equals 12 residues. Per germline, CDR1 SQVTM and CDR2 ANQGSEA. Trimming pared 3 bases from V and 1 base from J, leaving 6 bases between. In nucleotides, the CDR3 is TGCAGCGTTGACCCCCGCCAAGAGACCCAGTACTTC. The encoded protein is CSVDPRQETQYF. Combining the CDR3 with reference TRBV29-1 and TRBJ2-5 gives the whole variable domain SAVISQKPSRDICQRGTSLTIQCQVDSQVTMMFWYRQQPGQSLTLIATANQGSEATYESGFVIDKFPISRPNLTFSTLTVSNMSPEDSSIYLCSVDPRQETQYFGPGTRLLVL.

This clone was seen a few times. The chain is built from TRBV11-2 and TRBJ1-1; tentative D call: TRBD1 (5 bases). The CDR3 runs to 13 residues. The germline CDR1 and CDR2 sequences are SGHAT and FQNNGV. Trimming left V 7 bases short and J 2 bases short, with 11 bases between. The CDR3 loop is CASNIRGNTEAFF. CDR3 coding DNA: TGTGCCAGCAACATAAGGGGAAACACTGAAGCTTTCTTT.

The rearrangement links TRBV19 to TRBJ2-3, with 10 bases aligning to TRBD2. The V and J ends lost 1 base and 10 bases, in that order; junction bases with no gene match: 11. Looked up from germline, CDR1 is LNHDA and CDR2 is SQIVND (reference sequence). The CDR3 is 16 amino acids. The CDR3 DNA is TGTGCCAGTAGTATAGTGGAGCTAGCGGGGGCGGGGGCGCAGTATTTT. Protein sequence: CASSIVELAGAGAQYF.

This clone showed up just once. V and J are TRBV7-9 and TRBJ2-3; 7 nucleotides match TRBD1. The CDR3 covers 14 residues. The V gene end was trimmed by 5 bases and the J gene end by 0 bases; junction bases not matched to a gene: 2. Looked up from germline, CDR1 is SEHNR and CDR2 is FQNEAQ (reference sequence). The CDR3 is CASSQGQSTDTQYF. CDR3 DNA: TGTGCCAGCAGCCAGGGACAGAGCACAGATACGCAGTATTTT.

The chain combines TRBV6-5 with TRBJ1-1, with 7 bases matching TRBD1. Germline V gene data show CDR1 as MNHEY and CDR2 as SVGAGI. This CDR3 spans 15 amino acids. Trimming took 10 bases from V and 4 from J; bases not matched to a gene: 15. CDR3 DNA: TGTGCCATCACCCCGAAGACAGGGAGGTCCACTGAAGCTTTCTTT. This gives the protein CAITPKTGRSTEAFF.

V usage is TRBV13 and J usage is TRBJ1-2; no reliable D call. Germline V gene lookup returns CDR1 PRHDT and CDR2 FYEKMQ (reference sequence). CDR3 length: 13 amino acids. V was shortened by 3 bases and J by 0 bases, with 5 bases between the two germline ends. The CDR3: CASSFGSNYGYTF. DNA of the CDR3: TGTGCCAGCAGCTTCGGTTCTAACTATGGCTACACCTTC.

V is TRBV12-5 and J is TRBJ2-4, with a possible D match to TRBD2 (6 bases). The CDR3 extends over 12 amino acids. Germline CDR1 reads LGHNT; CDR2 reads FRNRAP. Trimming left V 7 bases short and J 6 bases short, with 10 bases between. CDR3 DNA sequence: TGTGCTAGTGCCGGGAGCCGAAACATTCAGTACTTC. Its translation: CASAGSRNIQYF.

The chain joins TRBV5-6 to TRBJ2-3; D remains unclear. Germline V lookup: CDR1 SGHDT, CDR2 YYEEEE. This CDR3 is 12 amino acids long. V was shortened by 5 bases and J by 6 bases, with 10 bases between the two germline ends. CDR3 sequence (DNA): TGTGCCAGCAGAGCGTCCCGGGATACGCAGTATTTT. Translated: CASRASRDTQYF.

The gene calls are TRBV7-9 and TRBJ2-4; D unclear. Germline loops: CDR1 SEHNR, CDR2 FQNEAQ (reference sequence). The CDR3 length is 12 residues. The ends were cut back, 1 base at V and 7 bases at J, with 5 bases in the middle. The CDR3 here is CASSLVHNIQYF. DNA of the CDR3: TGTGCCAGCAGCTTAGTTCATAACATTCAGTACTTC.

This clone has just a few counts. The gene calls are TRBV4-3 and TRBJ1-5; D ambiguous. Germline loops: CDR1 LGHNA, CDR2 YSLEER. The CDR3 spans 13 residues. Trimming took 1 base from V and 6 from J, leaving 7 bases between them. Here the CDR3 reads CASSQVESQPQHF. The CDR3 coding sequence is TGCGCCAGCAGCCAAGTTGAGTCTCAGCCCCAGCATTTT.

The rearrangement joins TRBV5-4 to TRBJ1-1; 7 nucleotides align to TRBD1. The CDR3 has 14 amino acids. J was trimmed by 5 bases and V by 2 bases; bases with no gene match: 6. Germline values: CDR1 SGHNT, CDR2 YYREEE (reference sequence). The CDR3 region has the DNA TGTGCCAGCAGCTTCTTTGACAGGGCAACTGAAGCTTTCTTT. It encodes CASSFFDRATEAFF. The variable domain in full, with the rest retrieved from reference TRBV5-4 and TRBJ1-1, is ETGVTQSPTHLIKTRGQQVTLRCSSQSGHNTVSWYQQALGQGPQFIFQYYREEENGRGNFPPRFSGLQFPNYSSELNVNALELDDSALYLCASSFFDRATEAFFGQGTRLTVV.

The chain carries TRBV19 and TRBJ1-1; D unresolved. Per germline, CDR1 LNHDA and CDR2 SQIVND (reference sequence). The V and J ends lost 9 bases and 5 bases respectively, with 16 bases between them. The CDR3 has 13 amino acids. The CDR3 nucleotides are TGTGCCAGCCGAGCCCCCGGGGAGACTGAAGCTTTCTTT. This gives the protein CASRAPGETEAFF.

The chain recombines TRBV4-2 with TRBJ2-3; the match to TRBD1 covers 7 bases. CDR1 LGHNA and CDR2 YNFKEQ come from the germline V gene. CDR3 length: 14 amino acids. The V gene end was trimmed by 6 bases and the J gene end by 0 bases; junction bases not matched to a gene: 3. This CDR3 is CASRDRASTDTQYF. The CDR3 region has the DNA TGTGCCAGCAGAGACAGGGCTAGCACAGATACGCAGTATTTT.

The chain uses TRBV3-1 (or the pseudogene TRBV3-2) and TRBJ1-5; the D gene is possibly TRBD1 (5 bases). The CDR3 length is 13 residues. Trimming shortened V by 3 bases and J by 6 bases, and 9 bases separated the two germline ends. CDR1 is LGHDT and CDR2 is YNNKEL in the germline V gene (reference sequence). In DNA, the CDR3 is TGTGCCAGCAGCCAGCAGGGAGGTCAGCCCCAGCATTTT. Translating gives CASSQQGGQPQHF.

This clone appeared a single time. This chain joins TRBV19 and TRBJ2-1, with D tentatively TRBD1 (6 bases). The germline CDR1 and CDR2 sequences are LNHDA and SQIVND (reference sequence). V was pared by 5 bases and J by 5 bases, with 19 bases between. This CDR3 has 16 residues. The CDR3, as DNA: TGTGCCAGTAGTGTCCAGACAGGACCTTACAACAATGAGCAGTTCTTC. This gives the protein CASSVQTGPYNNEQFF.

This clone was seen once. The gene calls are TRBV7-2 and TRBJ2-2; 8 nucleotides match TRBD1. From germline, CDR1 is SGHTA and CDR2 FQGNSA. V gave up 5 bases and J gave up 0 bases; unmatched junction bases: 5. The CDR3 runs to 16 residues. This CDR3 reads CASSQRTGTNTGELFF. The CDR3, as DNA: TGTGCCAGCAGCCAAAGGACAGGGACGAACACCGGGGAGCTGTTTTTT.

This chain uses TRBV7-9 with TRBJ2-1, with 9 nucleotides matching TRBD1. Germline trimming cut 4 bases from V and 5 bases from J; bases unmatched to any gene: 9. Per the germline V gene, CDR1 is SEHNR and CDR2 is FQNEAQ (reference sequence). CDR3 length: 16 residues. The CDR3 DNA is TGTGCCAGCAGCTCCTCAGGACAGGGGTCTAACAATGAGCAGTTCTTC. It specifies CASSSSGQGSNNEQFF.

The chain couples TRBV9 to TRBJ1-1; D is possibly TRBD1 (5 bases). CDR1 and CDR2 from the germline V gene are SGDLS and YYNGEE. The CDR3 has 13 amino acids. Trimming took 1 base from V and 1 from J, leaving 5 bases between them. DNA of the CDR3: TGTGCCAGCAGCGTAACAGGGAACACTGAAGCTTTCTTT. Amino acid sequence: CASSVTGNTEAFF.

The chain is built from TRBV2 and TRBJ1-6; D remains ambiguous. Germline V gene lookup returns CDR1 SNHLY and CDR2 FYNNEI. Trimming removed 7 bases from V and 8 bases from J, with 12 bases in between. The CDR3 runs to 13 residues. The CDR3 nucleotides are TGTGCCAGCATGGCAGTGGAGGATTCACCCCTCCACTTT. Encoded protein: CASMAVEDSPLHF.

CDR3 region: CASSIDRQGGYGYTF. The CDR3 DNA sequence: TGTGCCAGTAGTATAGATCGCCAGGGAGGCTATGGCTACACCTTC. The chain has TRBV19 and TRBJ1-2; possibly TRBD1 for D (5 bases). The V end was cut by 0 bases, the J end by 4 bases, with 12 bases between. The CDR3 runs 15 residues. CDR1 and CDR2 from the germline V gene are LNHDA and SQIVND (reference sequence).